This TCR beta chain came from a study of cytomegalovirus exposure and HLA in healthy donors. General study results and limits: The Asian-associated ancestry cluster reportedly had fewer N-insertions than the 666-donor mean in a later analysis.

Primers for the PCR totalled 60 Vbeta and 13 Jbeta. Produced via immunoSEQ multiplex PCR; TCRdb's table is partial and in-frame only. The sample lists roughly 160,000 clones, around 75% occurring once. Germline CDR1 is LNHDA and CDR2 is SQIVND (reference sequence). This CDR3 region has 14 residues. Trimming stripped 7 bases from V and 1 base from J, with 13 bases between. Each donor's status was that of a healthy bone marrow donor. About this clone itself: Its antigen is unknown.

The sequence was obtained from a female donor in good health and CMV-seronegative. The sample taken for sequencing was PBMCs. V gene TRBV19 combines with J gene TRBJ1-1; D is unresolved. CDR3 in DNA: TGTGCCAGTACTGTAACACCCGCGAACACTGAAGCTTTCTTT. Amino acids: CASTVTPANTEAFF.